Below are 30 T cell receptor beta chains sequenced from a single sample in a study of blood T cell repertoires in COVID-19. The repertoire was sequenced with immunoSEQ multiplex PCR; TCRdb's copy has only in-frame clones and lacks some. The table has over 85,000 clones, roughly nine tenths seen once. Sequencing input: peripheral blood. These receptors were obtained from a woman between 45 and 65 years old with COVID-19, enrolled during active disease.

CDR3 in amino acids: CASRRTAANTEAFF. CDR3 nucleotides: TGTGCCAGCCGTAGGACAGCCGCGAACACTGAAGCTTTCTTT. The rearrangement joins TRBV19 to TRBJ1-1; D possibly corresponds to TRBD1 (6 bases). CDR1 LNHDA and CDR2 SQIVND come from the germline V gene (reference sequence). The CDR3 sequence is 14 residues long. V gave up 9 bases and J gave up 1 base, with 15 bases separating them.

The V gene is TRBV5-1, the J gene TRBJ2-2, with D hard to call. Germline V lookup: CDR1 SGHRS, CDR2 YFSETQ. The CDR3 has 16 residues. Between the trimmed V and J ends, which lost 4 bases and 0 bases, there was a span of 13 bases. The CDR3: CASSGTETANTGELFF. As DNA, the CDR3 is TGCGCCAGCAGCGGAACAGAGACCGCGAACACCGGGGAGCTGTTTTTT.

CDR3: CASRGGQRGQETQYF. The CDR3 bases are TGTGCCAGCAGGGGGGGACAGAGGGGTCAAGAGACCCAGTACTTC. This rearrangement joins TRBV27 to TRBJ2-5; weak D call: TRBD1 (7 bases). Germline V gene data show CDR1 as MNHEY and CDR2 as SMNVEV (reference sequence). The CDR3 totals 15 residues. V dropped 6 bases and J dropped 2 bases, with 16 bases sitting between them.

The chain has TRBV6-5 and TRBJ2-1; 11 nucleotides align to TRBD1. Germline CDR1 and CDR2: MNHEY and SVGAGI. V shed 7 bases, J shed 8 bases, and the junction held 7 bases outside the gene matches. The CDR3 consists of 14 residues. The CDR3 DNA follows: TGTGCCAGCATCTGGACAGGGGGCACGGATGAGCAGTTCTTC. It specifies CASIWTGGTDEQFF.

The V call is TRBV9, the J call TRBJ2-5; tentative D call: TRBD2 (6 bases). The CDR3 runs 15 residues. Trimming took 3 bases from V and 5 from J, leaving 17 bases between them. Germline-derived CDR1 and CDR2 are SGDLS and YYNGEE. CDR3 region: CASSGLATLKETQYF. The CDR3 DNA is TGTGCCAGCAGCGGCCTAGCGACCCTAAAGGAGACCCAGTACTTC.

The chain is built from TRBV7-2 and TRBJ1-2, with 9 bases fitting TRBD1. Germline-derived CDR1 and CDR2 are SGHTA and FQGNSA. V lost 2 bases, J lost 6 bases, and 4 bases stayed unmatched. CDR3 length: 14 residues. As DNA, the CDR3 is TGTGCCAGCAGCTTAAATACAGGGGGCAATGGCTACACCTTC. Translation gives CASSLNTGGNGYTF.

This clone was detected only once. The chain links TRBV27 to TRBJ2-7; 7 nucleotides align to TRBD1. The CDR3 length is 14 residues. J was trimmed by 3 bases and V by 5 bases; bases with no gene match: 7. Germline CDR1 MNHEY, CDR2 SMNVEV (reference sequence). This chain's CDR3 is CASSSGTEGYEQYF. CDR3 nucleotide sequence: TGTGCCAGCAGTAGTGGGACAGAAGGCTACGAGCAGTACTTC.

V is TRBV7-9 and J is TRBJ2-1; D ambiguous. Germline CDR1 reads SEHNR; CDR2 reads FQNEAQ (reference sequence). V gave up 1 base and J gave up 6 bases, with 4 bases separating them. The CDR3 covers 12 residues. The CDR3 DNA reads as TGTGCCAGCAGCTTAGTCCTCAATGAGCAGTTCTTC. Amino acids: CASSLVLNEQFF.

V and J are TRBV2 and TRBJ1-6, with D perhaps matching TRBD1 (6 bases). The CDR3 extends over 14 amino acids. The V gene's germline CDR1 is SNHLY and CDR2 FYNNEI. Trimming removed 4 bases at V and 9 bases at J, with 13 bases between. The CDR3 region has the DNA TGTGCCAGCAGTGGAAAAACAGGGTCTTCACCCCTCCACTTT. This encodes CASSGKTGSSPLHF.

V gene TRBV23-1 combines with J gene TRBJ2-7; 10 positions agree with TRBD1. TRBV23-1 has ORF status, its function being uncertain. CDR3 size: 15 residues. The ends lost 0 bases at V and 7 bases at J; junction bases unmatched: 6. For the CDR3, the DNA is TGCGCCAGCAGTCAATCGACAGGGGGCTCAGGGGAGCAGTACTTC. Its translation: CASSQSTGGSGEQYF.

CDR3 sequence reads: CASSLGQGIYYGYTF. The CDR3, as DNA: TGTGCCAGCAGCTTAGGACAGGGGATATACTATGGCTACACCTTC. This chain connects TRBV7-2 to TRBJ1-2; TRBD1 agrees at 8 bases. After removal of 1 base from V and 3 bases from J, the junction contained 4 bases not matched to a gene. The CDR3 contains 15 residues. CDR1 SGHTA and CDR2 FQGNSA come from the germline V gene.

The J gene is TRBJ2-2, the V gene TRBV5-4; no clear D. Trimming cost V 0 bases and J 5 bases, with 11 bases left between them. Looked up from germline, CDR1 is SGHNT and CDR2 is YYREEE (reference sequence). The CDR3 totals 15 residues. The CDR3 here is CASSLDQTRTGELFF. DNA of the CDR3: TGTGCCAGCAGCTTGGATCAAACCAGGACCGGGGAGCTGTTTTTT.

The chain couples TRBV4-1 to TRBJ1-5; D gene unclear. Trimming stripped 0 bases from V and 1 base from J, with 13 bases between. CDR1 is MGHRA and CDR2 is YSYEKL in the germline V gene. This CDR3 comprises 17 residues. The CDR3 loop reads CASSQEGETGSNQPQHF. CDR3 nucleotides: TGCGCCAGCAGCCAAGAGGGAGAGACGGGGAGCAATCAGCCCCAGCATTTT.

The CDR3 DNA reads as TGTGCCAGCAGCCAAGACCGGTCCCCATCACCCCTCCACTTT. This encodes CASSQDRSPSPLHF. The chain joins TRBV3-1 (or the pseudogene TRBV3-2) to TRBJ1-6, with D unclear. The germline gives CDR1 LGHDT, CDR2 YNNKEL (reference sequence). The CDR3 spans 14 residues. Trimming shortened V by 0 bases and J by 10 bases, and 10 bases separated the two germline ends.

V is TRBV11-2 and J is TRBJ1-1; D uncertain. Germline CDR1 is SGHAT and CDR2 is FQNNGV. The CDR3 extends over 13 amino acids. V lost 8 bases, J lost 3 bases, and 13 bases lay in between. CDR3 sequence: CASRTWRDTEAFF. The CDR3 nucleotides read TGTGCCAGCCGGACTTGGAGGGACACTGAAGCTTTCTTT.

The genes are TRBV27 and TRBJ2-3; TRBD2 aligns across 11 bases. The germline CDR1 and CDR2 sequences are MNHEY and SMNVEV (reference sequence). V lost 4 bases to trimming and J lost 8 bases; unmatched junction nucleotides: 11. There are 16 residues in the CDR3. CDR3 DNA: TGTGCCAGCAGTTCCGGTATGTTAGCGGGGGGGCCTACGCAGTATTTT. Protein: CASSSGMLAGGPTQYF.

The V gene is TRBV30, the J gene TRBJ1-5; 8 bases agree with TRBD1. V trimming: 1 base; J trimming: 0 bases; junction bases outside the gene matches: 5. CDR1 and CDR2 (germline): GTSNPN, SVGIG (reference sequence). The CDR3 length is 16 residues. CDR3 in amino acids: CAWSGAGGLSNQPQHF. DNA of the CDR3: TGTGCCTGGAGTGGGGCAGGGGGCCTTAGCAATCAGCCCCAGCATTTT.

The chain has TRBV5-5 and TRBJ2-1, with D possibly being TRBD1 (5 bases). V lost 3 bases to trimming and J lost 3 bases, with 10 bases between them. In germline, CDR1 is SGHKS, CDR2 YYEKEE (reference sequence). The CDR3 totals 14 residues. The CDR3 DNA sequence: TGTGCCAGCAGCTCTTTGACAGACTACAATGAGCAGTTCTTC. Translated: CASSSLTDYNEQFF.

Remarks on this clone: Distinct nucleotide sequences in the sample also encode this CDR3. The chain carries TRBV18 and TRBJ2-3; 7 bases fit TRBD1. With 4 bases clipped from V and 6 bases from J, the junction kept 7 bases outside the gene matches. Germline CDR1 is KGHSH and CDR2 is LQKENI. This CDR3 spans 14 amino acids. The CDR3 loop is CASSRGQKADTQYF. In nucleotides, the CDR3 is TGTGCCAGCTCACGGGGACAGAAGGCCGATACGCAGTATTTT.

The chain joins TRBV7-9 to TRBJ2-2; weak D call: TRBD1 (5 bases). The CDR3 is made up of 15 amino acids. Trimming left V 5 bases short and J 1 base short, with 11 bases between. Germline lookup yields CDR1 SEHNR and CDR2 FQNEAQ (reference sequence). The CDR3 is CASSKGQGNTGELFF. The CDR3 DNA follows: TGTGCCAGCAGCAAGGGGCAGGGGAACACCGGGGAGCTGTTTTTT.

The chain carries TRBV24-1 and TRBJ1-6; 7 nucleotides match TRBD1. Germline lookup yields CDR1 KGHDR and CDR2 SFDVKD. The V and J ends lost 0 bases and 8 bases, in that order; junction bases with no gene match: 6. The CDR3 is 16 residues long. CDR3: CATSDLGRGWDSPLHF. DNA for the CDR3: TGTGCCACCAGTGATTTGGGCAGGGGGTGGGATTCACCCCTCCACTTT.

The J gene is TRBJ2-5, the V gene TRBV5-4; TRBD1 aligns across 7 bases. The CDR3 has 16 residues. V dropped 6 bases and J dropped 0; count of bases not matched to a gene: 11. CDR1 SGHNT and CDR2 YYREEE come from the germline V gene (reference sequence). CDR3 DNA sequence: TGTGCCAGCACTCTCAAGACAGGGCCCGACCAAGAGACCCAGTACTTC. This translates into CASTLKTGPDQETQYF.

The V gene is TRBV20-1, the J gene TRBJ2-7; D may be TRBD1 (7 bases). V was shortened by 6 bases and J by 5 bases, with 8 bases between the two germline ends. This CDR3 contains 10 residues. The germline CDR1 and CDR2 sequences are DFQATT and SNEGSKA (reference sequence). The CDR3 region has the DNA TGCAGTGCCAGGGGGGACGAGCAGTACTTC. Residues: CSARGDEQYF.

The chain combines TRBV15 with TRBJ1-2, with 8 bases aligning to TRBD1. The trim removed 4 bases at V and 0 bases at J, leaving 4 bases unmatched. The V gene's germline CDR1 is LNHNV and CDR2 YYDKDF (reference sequence). The CDR3 contains 15 residues. The CDR3 region has the DNA TGTGCCACCAGCAACAGGGGGGGAGCTAACTATGGCTACACCTTC. It codes for CATSNRGGANYGYTF. Full variable domain (missing parts from reference TRBV15 and TRBJ1-2): DAMVIQNPRYQVTQFGKPVTLSCSQTLNHNVMYWYQQKSSQAPKLLFHYYDKDFNNEADTPDNFQSRRPNTSFCFLDIRSPGLGDTAMYLCATSNRGGANYGYTFGSGTRLTVV.

This clone was observed a few times. This sequence joins TRBV28 and TRBJ1-4; a weak D match, TRBD1 (5 bases). CDR3 length: 17 amino acids. Germline V gene data show CDR1 as MDHEN and CDR2 as SYDVKM. The ends were cut back, 5 bases at V and 3 bases at J, with 19 bases in the middle. CDR3 amino acids: CASSPHSGLPSNEKLFF. For the CDR3, the DNA is TGTGCCAGCAGTCCCCATTCAGGGCTTCCTTCTAATGAAAAACTGTTTTTT.

CDR3 sequence reads: CAIWTGVDEQYF. The CDR3 nucleotides read TGTGCCATTTGGACAGGGGTGGACGAGCAGTACTTC. The rearrangement joins TRBV6-5 to TRBJ2-7, with 9 bases aligning to TRBD1. The CDR3 consists of 12 residues. Losses at the gene ends were 10 bases for V and 5 bases for J; bases not matched to a gene: 6. Germline lookup yields CDR1 MNHEY and CDR2 SVGAGI.

This clone was seen a handful of times. The chain has TRBV28 and TRBJ1-1; 7 positions agree with TRBD1. The CDR3 is 15 amino acids. Germline loops: CDR1 MDHEN, CDR2 SYDVKM. V shed 6 bases and J 6 bases; nucleotides not matched to a gene: 13. CDR3 bases: TGTGCCAGCAGGGACCTCGACAGGGCAACGCCTGAAGCTTTCTTT. It codes for CASRDLDRATPEAFF.

The rearrangement links TRBV2 to TRBJ1-5; TRBD1 matches 7 bases. The length of the CDR3 is 15 residues. V lost 6 bases, J lost 4 bases, and 9 bases stayed unmatched. CDR1 and CDR2 from the germline V gene are SNHLY and FYNNEI. The CDR3: CASSPTPGGNQPQHF. DNA of the CDR3: TGTGCCAGCAGCCCGACGCCAGGGGGGAATCAGCCCCAGCATTTT.

This chain links TRBV10-3 with TRBJ1-5; the match to TRBD1 covers 9 bases. The germline V gene encodes CDR1 ENHRY and CDR2 SYGVKD. This CDR3 contains 16 residues. V was pared by 3 bases and J by 6 bases, with 9 bases of the junction left unmatched. The CDR3 bases are TGTGCCATCAGTGAAACGGACAGGGGATCCTTTCAGCCCCAGCATTTT. Protein product: CAISETDRGSFQPQHF.

Points on this clone: One end of the junction does not line up with germline, which may come from a read error. The chain uses TRBV3-1 (or the pseudogene TRBV3-2) and TRBJ2-7, with 10 bases matching TRBD2. The length of the CDR3 is 14 residues. Germline values: CDR1 LGHDT, CDR2 YNNKEL (reference sequence). CDR3 protein: CASSQGRASGGSLF. CDR3 coding DNA: TGTGCCAGCAGCCAAGGCCGGGCTAGCGGGGGCTCACTTTTC.